Each of the 17 T cell receptor beta chains below was sequenced from the same sample in a study of T cells in Graves' hyperthyroidism and ophthalmopathy. Authors of the study amplified TCR beta CDR3 regions from RNA transcripts. A first-round RT-PCR of the TCR CDR3 used the HTBI primer set. TCRdb re-derived calls from the multiplex PCR reads in MiXCR, one entry per CDR3 protein. The sample includes approximately 560,000 distinct CDR3 sequences, roughly 14% of them seen just once. Sequenced input: blood. Receptors originate from a woman aged 25 to 45 with Graves' hyperthyroidism.

The gene calls are TRBV12-3 or TRBV12-4 and TRBJ2-1, with TRBD2 matching 10 bases. This CDR3 region has 15 residues. Trimming cost V 6 bases and J 4 bases; bases outside gene matches: 6. The CDR3 nucleotides read TGTGCCAGCAGGGCCCTAGCGGGAGTTTACAATGAGCAGTTCTTC. This encodes CASRALAGVYNEQFF.

The chain links TRBV10-3 to TRBJ2-5; unclear D gene. The CDR3 spans 13 residues. Between the trimmed V and J ends, which lost 6 bases and 2 bases, there was a span of 10 bases. CDR1 and CDR2 (germline): ENHRY, SYGVKD. The CDR3 coding sequence is TGTGCCATCAGCGCGGAGAATCAAGAGACCCAGTACTTC. This translates into CAISAENQETQYF.

The chain is built from TRBV19 and TRBJ2-5, with D possibly being TRBD1 (6 bases). This CDR3 has 13 residues. V dropped 7 bases and J dropped 5 bases, with 14 bases sitting between them. The germline V gene has CDR1 LNHDA and CDR2 SQIVND (reference sequence). The chain's CDR3 is CASMNRERETQYF. CDR3 bases: TGTGCCAGTATGAACAGGGAACGGGAGACCCAGTACTTC.

This clonotype was recorded only once. The chain joins TRBV6-1 to TRBJ2-7; TRBD1 aligns across 7 bases. The V gene's germline CDR1 is MNHNS and CDR2 SASEGT. V shed 4 bases and J 3 bases; nucleotides not matched to a gene: 6. This CDR3 is built from 14 residues. CDR3 amino acids: CASSVEGAYYEQYF. In nucleotides, the CDR3 is TGTGCCAGCAGTGTAGAGGGGGCCTACTACGAGCAGTACTTC.

This clonotype was recorded many times. This chain joins TRBV12-3 or TRBV12-4 and TRBJ2-5, with D unresolved. V lost 5 bases, J lost 4 bases, and 17 bases lay in between. This CDR3 is built from 15 residues. The CDR3 bases are TGTGCCAGCAGTCCCGACCTAGGTACGGGAGAGACCCAGTACTTC. Translating gives CASSPDLGTGETQYF.

This clonotype appeared many times. The genes are TRBV6-1 and TRBJ2-1, with 8 bases aligning to TRBD2. V shed 7 bases, J shed 0 bases, and the junction held 11 bases outside the gene matches. This CDR3 region has 17 residues. Germline CDR1 MNHNS, CDR2 SASEGT. The CDR3 loop reads CASTRTSGDRSYNEQFF. The DNA of the CDR3 is TGTGCCAGCACCAGAACTAGCGGCGATCGCTCCTACAATGAGCAGTTCTTC.

This clonotype was observed at least ten times. The chain recombines TRBV6-2 or TRBV6-3 with TRBJ2-7, with 14 bases fitting TRBD2. V lost 7 bases to trimming and J lost 5 bases; unmatched junction nucleotides: 7. The germline V gene has CDR1 MNHEY and CDR2 SVGEGT. The CDR3 is made up of 15 amino acids. The CDR3 bases are TGTGCCAGCAATCCATCGGGACTAGCGGGAGACGAGCAGTACTTC. Protein product: CASNPSGLAGDEQYF.

The V call is TRBV10-3, the J call TRBJ1-2; no definite D call. V lost 7 bases and J 2 bases, leaving 11 bases between the germline ends. There are 13 residues in the CDR3. CDR1 and CDR2 from the germline V gene are ENHRY and SYGVKD. The chain's CDR3 is CAINSGENYGYTF. For the CDR3, the DNA is TGTGCCATCAATTCAGGAGAGAACTATGGCTACACCTTC.

A few counts support this clonotype. This sequence joins TRBV3-1 and TRBJ2-5; D tentatively reads TRBD1 or TRBD2 (5 bases each). V lost 10 bases and J 5 bases, leaving 26 bases between the germline ends. The length of the CDR3 is 16 residues. Germline V gives CDR1 LGHDT, CDR2 YNNKEL (reference sequence). CDR3 amino acids: CATHRGSGRIIETQYF. The DNA of the CDR3 is TGTGCCACCCATCGGGGCAGCGGACGCATTATTGAGACCCAGTACTTC.

There are a few counts of this clonotype. This chain links TRBV5-1 with TRBJ1-6; the D is unclear. The germline CDR1 and CDR2 sequences are SGHRS and YFSETQ. The CDR3 is 12 amino acids. V was cut by 3 bases and J by 12 bases, with 10 bases left in between. In nucleotides, the CDR3 is TGCGCCAGCAGCTCCCCCGGTGGACCCCTCCACTTT. Amino acid sequence: CASSSPGGPLHF.

This clonotype was recorded at least ten times. This chain uses TRBV15 with TRBJ1-1, with D unresolved. CDR1 LNHNV and CDR2 YYDKDF come from the germline V gene (reference sequence). The ends were cut back, 5 bases at V and 4 bases at J, with 11 bases in the middle. The CDR3 sequence is 13 residues long. CDR3 bases: TGTGCCACCAGCGGGAGGACTCTCACTGAAGCTTTCTTT. Translated: CATSGRTLTEAFF.

This clonotype has ten or more counts. V is TRBV7-9 and J is TRBJ1-6, with D hard to call. Per germline, CDR1 SEHNR and CDR2 FQNEAQ (reference sequence). This CDR3 region has 12 residues. Deletions cut 0 bases from V and 10 bases from J, with 4 bases between. CDR3 nucleotides: TGTGCCAGCAGCTTAGCCGACTCACCCCTCCACTTT. Protein product: CASSLADSPLHF.

The rearrangement joins TRBV27 to TRBJ1-3; D is perhaps TRBD1 (6 bases). The CDR3 extends over 16 amino acids. Between the trimmed V and J ends, which lost 3 bases and 0 bases, there was a span of 12 bases. In germline, CDR1 is MNHEY, CDR2 SMNVEV (reference sequence). The CDR3 protein is CASSLRGDYSGNTIYF. CDR3 nucleotides: TGTGCCAGCAGTTTGAGGGGGGATTACTCTGGAAACACCATATATTTT.

This clonotype was detected ten times or more. Being one base from a much bigger clone, this may be a read error. The CDR3 bases are TGTGCCTGGAGTGTAAATTCCTACGAGCAGTACTTC. It encodes CAWSVNSYEQYF. The chain recombines TRBV30 with TRBJ2-7; D remains ambiguous. Per germline, CDR1 GTSNPN and CDR2 SVGIG (reference sequence). The CDR3 consists of 12 residues. Trimming removed 0 bases from V and 1 base from J, with 4 bases in between.

This clonotype came up many times. This chain connects TRBV11-2 to TRBJ1-4; TRBD1 is a possible D gene (6 bases). Trimming cost V 2 bases and J 5 bases, with 12 bases left between them. The CDR3 extends over 15 amino acids. Germline lookup yields CDR1 SGHAT and CDR2 FQNNGV. Here the CDR3 DNA reads TGTGCCAGCAGCTTAATGAGACAGGCAAATGAAAAACTGTTTTTT. This encodes CASSLMRQANEKLFF. Drawing the rest from reference TRBV11-2 and TRBJ1-4, the complete variable domain is EAGVAQSPRYKIIEKRQSVAFWCNPISGHATLYWYQQILGQGPKLLIQFQNNGVVDDSQLPKDRFSAERLKGVDSTLKIQPAKLEDSAVYLCASSLMRQANEKLFFGSGTQLSVL.

The gene calls are TRBV19 and TRBJ1-5; 9 nucleotides match TRBD1. The CDR3 sequence is 16 residues long. J gave up 4 bases and V 5 bases, and 9 bases lay outside the gene matches. Germline lookup yields CDR1 LNHDA and CDR2 SQIVND (reference sequence). The DNA for the CDR3 is TGTGCCAGTAGTGATGACAGGGGGTTGAGGAATCAGCCCCAGCATTTT. It specifies CASSDDRGLRNQPQHF.

The CDR3: CASSYSGTGAETQYF. The CDR3 DNA sequence: TGTGCCAGCAGTTACTCCGGGACAGGGGCCGAGACCCAGTACTTC. The rearrangement uses TRBV6-2 or TRBV6-3 and TRBJ2-5, with TRBD1 matching 10 bases. J gave up 5 bases and V 0 bases, and 3 bases lay outside the gene matches. This CDR3 spans 15 amino acids. Germline V gene data show CDR1 as MNHEY and CDR2 as SVGEGT.